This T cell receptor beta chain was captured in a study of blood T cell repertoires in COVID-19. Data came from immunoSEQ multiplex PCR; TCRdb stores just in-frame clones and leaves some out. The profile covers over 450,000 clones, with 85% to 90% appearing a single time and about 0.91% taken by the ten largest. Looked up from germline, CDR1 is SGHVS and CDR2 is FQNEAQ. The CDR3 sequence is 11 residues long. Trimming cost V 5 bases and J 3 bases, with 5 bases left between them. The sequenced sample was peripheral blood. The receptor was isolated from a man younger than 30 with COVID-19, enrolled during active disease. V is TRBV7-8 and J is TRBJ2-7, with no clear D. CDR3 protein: CASSLVYEQYF. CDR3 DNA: TGTGCCAGCAGCCTCGTCTACGAGCAGTACTTC.